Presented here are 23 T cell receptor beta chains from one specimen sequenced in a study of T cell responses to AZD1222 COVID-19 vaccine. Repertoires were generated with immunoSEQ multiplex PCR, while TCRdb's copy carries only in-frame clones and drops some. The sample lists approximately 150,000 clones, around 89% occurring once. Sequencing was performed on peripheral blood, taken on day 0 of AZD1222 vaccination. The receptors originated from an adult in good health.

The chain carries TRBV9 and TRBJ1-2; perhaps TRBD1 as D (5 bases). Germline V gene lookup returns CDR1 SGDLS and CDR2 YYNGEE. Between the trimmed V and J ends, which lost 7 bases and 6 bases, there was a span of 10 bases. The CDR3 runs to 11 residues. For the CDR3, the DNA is TGTGCCAGCCGTGGGGGGGATGGCTACACCTTC. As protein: CASRGGDGYTF.

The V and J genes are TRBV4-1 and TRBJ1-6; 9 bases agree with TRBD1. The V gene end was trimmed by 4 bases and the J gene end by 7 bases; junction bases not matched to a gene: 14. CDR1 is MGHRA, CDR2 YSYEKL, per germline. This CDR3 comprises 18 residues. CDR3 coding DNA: TGCGCCAGCAGCCGAACCCTTGGGACAGGGTGGGCAAATTCACCCCTCCACTTT. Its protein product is CASSRTLGTGWANSPLHF.

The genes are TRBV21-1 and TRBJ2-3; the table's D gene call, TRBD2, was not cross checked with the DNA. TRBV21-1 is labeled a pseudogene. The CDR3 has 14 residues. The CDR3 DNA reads TGTGCCAGCAGCAAAGGTGGACTAGTATCGGCGCAGTATTTT. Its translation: CASSKGGLVSAQYF.

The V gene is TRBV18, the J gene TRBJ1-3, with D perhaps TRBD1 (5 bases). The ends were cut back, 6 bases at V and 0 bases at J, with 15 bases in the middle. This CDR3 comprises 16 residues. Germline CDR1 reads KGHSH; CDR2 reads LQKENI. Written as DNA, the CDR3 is TGTGCCAGCTCCCGTGGGGCCCAGGGCTCTGGAAACACCATATATTTT. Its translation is CASSRGAQGSGNTIYF.

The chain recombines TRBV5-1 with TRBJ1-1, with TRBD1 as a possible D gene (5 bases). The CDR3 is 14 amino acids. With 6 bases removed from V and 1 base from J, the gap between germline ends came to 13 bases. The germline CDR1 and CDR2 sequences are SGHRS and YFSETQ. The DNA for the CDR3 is TGCGCCAGCAATAGAGGGACGGCGAACACTGAAGCTTTCTTT. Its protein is CASNRGTANTEAFF.

In DNA form, the CDR3 reads TGTGCCACCAGTGATTTCGGAGAGACCCAGTACTTC. Encoded protein: CATSDFGETQYF. The V gene is TRBV24-1, the J gene TRBJ2-5; D is unresolved. Germline CDR1 and CDR2: KGHDR and SFDVKD. V lost 1 base and J lost 4, with 3 bases in between. The CDR3 extends over 12 amino acids.

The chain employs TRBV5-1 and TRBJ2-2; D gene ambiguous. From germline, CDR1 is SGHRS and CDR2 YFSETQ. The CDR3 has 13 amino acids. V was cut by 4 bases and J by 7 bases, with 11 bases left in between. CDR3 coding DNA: TGCGCCAGCAGCGCACCCACTGGCGGGGAGCTGTTTTTT. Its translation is CASSAPTGGELFF.

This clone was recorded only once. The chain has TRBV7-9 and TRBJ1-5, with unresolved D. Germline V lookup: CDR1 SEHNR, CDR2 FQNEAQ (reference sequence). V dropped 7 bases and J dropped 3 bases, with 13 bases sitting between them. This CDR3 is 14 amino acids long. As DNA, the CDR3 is TGTGCCAGCACCCCGAGTGGAACCAATCAGCCCCAGCATTTT. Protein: CASTPSGTNQPQHF.

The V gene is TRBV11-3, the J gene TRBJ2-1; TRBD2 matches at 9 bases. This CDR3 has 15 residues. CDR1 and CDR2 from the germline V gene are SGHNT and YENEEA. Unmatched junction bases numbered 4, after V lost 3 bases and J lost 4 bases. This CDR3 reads CASSLAGGRYNEQFF. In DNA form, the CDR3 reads TGTGCCAGCAGCTTGGCGGGGGGGAGGTACAATGAGCAGTTCTTC. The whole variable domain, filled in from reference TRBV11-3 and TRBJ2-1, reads EAGVVQSPRYKIIEKKQPVAFWCNPISGHNTLYWYLQNLGQGPELLIRYENEEAVDDSQLPKDRFSAERLKGVDSTLKIQPAELGDSAVYLCASSLAGGRYNEQFFGPGTRLTVL.

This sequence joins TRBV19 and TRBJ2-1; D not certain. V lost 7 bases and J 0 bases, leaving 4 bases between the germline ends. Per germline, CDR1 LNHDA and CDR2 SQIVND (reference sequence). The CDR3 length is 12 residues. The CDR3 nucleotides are TGTGCCAGTACGAGCTCCTACAATGAGCAGTTCTTC. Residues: CASTSSYNEQFF.

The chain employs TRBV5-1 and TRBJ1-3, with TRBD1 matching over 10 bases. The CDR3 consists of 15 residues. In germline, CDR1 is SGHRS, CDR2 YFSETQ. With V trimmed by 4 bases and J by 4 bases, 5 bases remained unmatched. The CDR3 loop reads CASSPDRGLGNTIYF. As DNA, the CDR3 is TGCGCCAGCAGCCCAGACAGGGGGCTCGGAAACACCATATATTTT. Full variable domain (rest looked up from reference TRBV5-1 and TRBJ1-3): KAGVTQTPRYLIKTRGQQVTLSCSPISGHRSVSWYQQTPGQGLQFLFEYFSETQRNKGNFPGRFSGRQFSNSRSEMNVSTLELGDSALYLCASSPDRGLGNTIYFGEGSWLTVV.

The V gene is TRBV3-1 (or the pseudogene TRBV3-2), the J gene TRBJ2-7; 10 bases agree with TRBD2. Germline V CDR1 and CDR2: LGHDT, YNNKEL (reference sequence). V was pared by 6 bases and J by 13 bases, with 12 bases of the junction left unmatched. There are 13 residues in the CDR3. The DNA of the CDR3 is TGTGCCAGCAGTCGCGAGCTAGCGGGAGAAGTATACTTC. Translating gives CASSRELAGEVYF.

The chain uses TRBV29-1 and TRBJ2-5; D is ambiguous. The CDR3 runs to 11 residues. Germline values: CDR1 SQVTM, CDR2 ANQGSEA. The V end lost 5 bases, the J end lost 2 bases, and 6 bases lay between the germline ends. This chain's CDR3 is CSVLVQETQYF. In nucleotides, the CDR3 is TGCAGCGTTTTGGTTCAAGAGACCCAGTACTTC.

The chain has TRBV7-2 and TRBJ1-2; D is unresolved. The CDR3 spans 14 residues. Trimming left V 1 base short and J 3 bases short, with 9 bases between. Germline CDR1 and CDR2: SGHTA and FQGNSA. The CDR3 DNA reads TGTGCCAGCAGCTTAGGACACGCGTACTATGGCTACACCTTC. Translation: CASSLGHAYYGYTF.

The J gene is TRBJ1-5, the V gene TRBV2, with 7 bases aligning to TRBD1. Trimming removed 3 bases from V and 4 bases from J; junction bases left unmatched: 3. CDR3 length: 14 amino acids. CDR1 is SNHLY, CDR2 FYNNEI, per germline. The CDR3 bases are TGTGCCAGCAGTGAGAGGGACAGAAATCAGCCCCAGCATTTT. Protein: CASSERDRNQPQHF.

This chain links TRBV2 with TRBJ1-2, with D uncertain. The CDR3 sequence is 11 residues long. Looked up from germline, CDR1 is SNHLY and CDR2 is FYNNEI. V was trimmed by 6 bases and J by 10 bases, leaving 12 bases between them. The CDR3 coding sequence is TGTGCCAGCAGCTGGTTAATCTCCTACACCTTC. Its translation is CASSWLISYTF.

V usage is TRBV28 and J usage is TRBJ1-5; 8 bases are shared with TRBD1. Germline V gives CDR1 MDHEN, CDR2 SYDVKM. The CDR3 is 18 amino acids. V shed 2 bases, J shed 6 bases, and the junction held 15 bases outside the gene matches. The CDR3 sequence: CASSLRLRTGPRGQPQHF. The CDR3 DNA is TGTGCCAGCAGTTTACGCCTAAGGACAGGGCCAAGGGGTCAGCCCCAGCATTTT.

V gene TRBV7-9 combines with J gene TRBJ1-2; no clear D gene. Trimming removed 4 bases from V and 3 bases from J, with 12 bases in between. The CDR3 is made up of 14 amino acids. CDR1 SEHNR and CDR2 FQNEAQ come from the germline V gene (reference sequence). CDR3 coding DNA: TGTGCCAGCAGCTCAACGACATTATACTATGGCTACACCTTC. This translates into CASSSTTLYYGYTF.

The CDR3 DNA is TGCACCTCGTTCCGAGCGGGACAGGGCTTCGGTGGCTACACCTTC. Amino acids: CTSFRAGQGFGGYTF. The chain employs TRBV29-1 and TRBJ1-2, with TRBD1 matching 9 bases. This CDR3 is 15 amino acids long. CDR1 is SQVTM, CDR2 ANQGSEA, per germline.

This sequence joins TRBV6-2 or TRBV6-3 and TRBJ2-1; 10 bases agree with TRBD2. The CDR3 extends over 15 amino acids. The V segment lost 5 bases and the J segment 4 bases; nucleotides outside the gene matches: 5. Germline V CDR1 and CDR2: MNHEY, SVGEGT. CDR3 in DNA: TGTGCCAGCAGTACCATAGCGGGGGGTTACAATGAGCAGTTCTTC. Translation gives CASSTIAGGYNEQFF.

The CDR3 coding sequence is TGTGCCAGCAGCTTTGCAGTGGCTGGAAACACCATATATTTT. It is translated as CASSFAVAGNTIYF. V gene TRBV9 combines with J gene TRBJ1-3; D call uncertain. The CDR3 contains 14 residues. The germline V and J ends were trimmed by 4 bases and 2 bases, with 10 bases remaining between them. Germline V gene sequence: CDR1 SGDLS, CDR2 YYNGEE.

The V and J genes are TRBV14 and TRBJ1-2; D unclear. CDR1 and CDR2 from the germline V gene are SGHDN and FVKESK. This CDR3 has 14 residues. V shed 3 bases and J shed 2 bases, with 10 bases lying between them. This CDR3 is CASSQSLWNYGYTF. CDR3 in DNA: TGTGCCAGCAGCCAGAGCCTATGGAACTATGGCTACACCTTC.

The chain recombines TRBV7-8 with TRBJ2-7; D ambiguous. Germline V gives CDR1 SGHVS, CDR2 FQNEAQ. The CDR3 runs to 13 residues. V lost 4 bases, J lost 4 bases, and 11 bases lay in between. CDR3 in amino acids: CASSYVPKYEQYF. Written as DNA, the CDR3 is TGTGCCAGCAGCTATGTGCCGAAGTACGAGCAGTACTTC. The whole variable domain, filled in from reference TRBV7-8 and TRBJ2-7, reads GAGVSQSPRYKVAKRGQDVALRCDPISGHVSLFWYQQALGQGPEFLTYFQNEAQLDKSGLPSDRFFAERPEGSVSTLKIQRTQQEDSAVYLCASSYVPKYEQYFGPGTRLTVT.